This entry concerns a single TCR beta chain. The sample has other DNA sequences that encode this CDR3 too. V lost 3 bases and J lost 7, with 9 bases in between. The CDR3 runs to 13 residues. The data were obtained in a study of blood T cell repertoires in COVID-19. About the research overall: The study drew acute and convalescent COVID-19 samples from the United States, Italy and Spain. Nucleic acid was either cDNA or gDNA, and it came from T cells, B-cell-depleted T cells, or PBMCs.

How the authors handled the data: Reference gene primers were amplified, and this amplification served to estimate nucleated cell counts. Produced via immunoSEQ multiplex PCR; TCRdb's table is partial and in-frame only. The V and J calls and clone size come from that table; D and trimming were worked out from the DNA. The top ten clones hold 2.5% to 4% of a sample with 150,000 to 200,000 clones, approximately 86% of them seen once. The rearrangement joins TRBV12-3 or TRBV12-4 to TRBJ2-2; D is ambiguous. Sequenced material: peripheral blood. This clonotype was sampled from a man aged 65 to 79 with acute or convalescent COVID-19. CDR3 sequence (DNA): TGTGCCAGCAGTTTTTTTAGTGACGGGGAGCTGTTTTTT. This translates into CASSFFSDGELFF.